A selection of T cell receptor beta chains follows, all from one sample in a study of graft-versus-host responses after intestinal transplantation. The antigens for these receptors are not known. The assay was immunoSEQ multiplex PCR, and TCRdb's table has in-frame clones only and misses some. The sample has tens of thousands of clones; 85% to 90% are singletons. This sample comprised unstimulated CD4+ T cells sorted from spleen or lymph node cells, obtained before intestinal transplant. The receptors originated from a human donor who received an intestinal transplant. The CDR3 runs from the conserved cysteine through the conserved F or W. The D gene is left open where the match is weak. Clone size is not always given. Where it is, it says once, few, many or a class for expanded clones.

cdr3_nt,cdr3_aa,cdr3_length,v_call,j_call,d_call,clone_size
TGTGCCAGCAGCAAGGACAGACGAGATGATGGCTACACCTTC,CASSKDRRDDGYTF,14,TRBV21-1,TRBJ1-2,NA,NA
TGTGCCAGCAGCCGAGTCGCCGGGACTAGCGGGGGGGCTTACGAGCAGTACTTC,CASSRVAGTSGGAYEQYF,18,TRBV7-2,TRBJ2-7,TRBD2,NA
TGCGCCAGCAGCTTGGGCCCCCTTGGGAGGACAGATACGCAGTATTTT,CASSLGPLGRTDTQYF,16,TRBV5-1,TRBJ2-3,NA,NA
TGCGCCAGCAGCTTGGAGGGACTAGCGGGGGGAAGAGAGACCCAGTACTTC,CASSLEGLAGGRETQYF,17,TRBV5-1,TRBJ2-5,TRBD2,once
TGTGCCAGCAGCAAGGGACAGGGGGCGCGAGGCTACACCTTC,CASSKGQGARGYTF,14,TRBV6-5,TRBJ1-2,TRBD1,NA
TGTGCCACCAGCACCAGGGGATTCATTGAAAAACTGTTTTTT,CATSTRGFIEKLFF,14,TRBV15,TRBJ1-4,NA,NA
TGTGCCACCCTGGGGGCCAACTCTGGAAACACCATATATTTT,CATLGANSGNTIYF,14,TRBV6-5,TRBJ1-3,NA,once
TGCGCCAGCAGCTCCCGACAGGTGAGCTCCTACAATGAGCAGTTCTTC,CASSSRQVSSYNEQFF,16,TRBV5-1,TRBJ2-1,NA,NA
TGTGCCATCAGGGGTTTACAGGGTGGATCTGAAGCTTTCTTT,CAIRGLQGGSEAFF,14,TRBV10-3,TRBJ1-1,NA,NA
TGTGCCAGCTCACCCCAACAGGGGGCCTCTCTCTACGAGCAGTACTTC,CASSPQQGASLYEQYF,16,TRBV18,TRBJ2-7,TRBD1,NA
TGCGCCAGCTTGGGGACAGGCAGGAACACCGGGGAGCTGTTTTTT,CASLGTGRNTGELFF,15,TRBV5-1,TRBJ2-2,TRBD1,NA
TGTGCCAGCAGTAGGGGACAGGCGGGCACTGAAGCTTTCTTT,CASSRGQAGTEAFF,14,TRBV6-5,TRBJ1-1,TRBD1,once
TGTGCCAGCAGTTTATCGGGGGTTAATGGCTACACCTTC,CASSLSGVNGYTF,13,TRBV6-6,TRBJ1-2,NA,NA
TGCGCCAACAGAATGACTAGCGGGGGGGCCTGCGGGGAGCTGTTTTTT,CANRMTSGGACGELFF,16,TRBV5-1,TRBJ2-2,TRBD2,NA
TGTGCCAGCAGCCCGCCGACAGGGCCCTACACTGAAGCTTTCTTT,CASSPPTGPYTEAFF,15,TRBV6-5,TRBJ1-1,TRBD1,NA
TGCGCCAGCAGCTTAAGTCTAGGAGGGGATACGCAGTATTTT,CASSLSLGGDTQYF,14,TRBV5-1,TRBJ2-3,NA,NA
TGTGCCAGCTTTAGCGGGGGAAGCACAGATACGCAGTATTTT,CASFSGGSTDTQYF,14,TRBV6-1,TRBJ2-3,TRBD2,NA
TGTGCCAGCAGCCCCTCCGGGGGGGGATCCTATGGCTACACCTTC,CASSPSGGGSYGYTF,15,TRBV7-2,TRBJ1-2,NA,NA
TGCGCCAGCAGCTTGGCCTCCAACACTGAAGCTTTCTTT,CASSLASNTEAFF,13,TRBV5-1,TRBJ1-1,NA,NA
TGTGCCAGCTCACCCACAGGGGGCCATCAGCCCCAGCATTTT,CASSPTGGHQPQHF,14,TRBV18,TRBJ1-5,TRBD1,NA
TGTGCCAGCAGCTGGGGCGGGGGGAGTCGGACCGGGGAGCTGTTTTTT,CASSWGGGSRTGELFF,16,TRBV11-1,TRBJ2-2,TRBD2,NA
TGTGCCAGCAGCTTAGGTGCGGACAGCCTCTCCTACGAGCAGTACTTC,CASSLGADSLSYEQYF,16,TRBV7-9,TRBJ2-7,NA,NA
TGTGCCAGCAGCTTGGGGAGTTTCAATGAAAAACTGTTTTTT,CASSLGSFNEKLFF,14,TRBV5-5,TRBJ1-4,NA,NA
TGCAGCGTTCTTTGGGCAGGCGTCTCTGGAAACACCATATATTTT,CSVLWAGVSGNTIYF,15,TRBV29-1,TRBJ1-3,NA,NA
TGTGCCAGCAGAGCGACCCCGGGGGAAAAACTGTTTTTT,CASRATPGEKLFF,13,TRBV6-1,TRBJ1-4,NA,NA
TGTGCCATCAAGGACAGGGACATGACCTACGAGCAGTACTTC,CAIKDRDMTYEQYF,14,TRBV10-3,TRBJ2-7,TRBD1,NA
TGCGCCAGCAGTGACCGGCGGGGGAACTATGGCTACACCTTC,CASSDRRGNYGYTF,14,TRBV10-2,TRBJ1-2,NA,NA
TGTGCCAGCAGTGAGCGGTTAACCACACGAGCTAACTATGGCTACACCTTC,CASSERLTTRANYGYTF,17,TRBV2,TRBJ1-2,NA,NA
TGTGCCAGCAGGCGGGGACCCTTCAACGAGCAGTACTTC,CASRRGPFNEQYF,13,TRBV5-6,TRBJ2-7,NA,NA
TGTGCCAGCAGTTACGGACTCAACACCGGGGAGCTGTTTTTT,CASSYGLNTGELFF,14,TRBV7-2,TRBJ2-2,NA,NA
TGCGCCAGCAGCTTGGCTGTTACCGGGGAGCTGTTTTTT,CASSLAVTGELFF,13,TRBV5-1,TRBJ2-2,NA,NA
TGTGCCAGCAGGCAGGGGGCTCCTTCACCCCTCCACTTT,CASRQGAPSPLHF,13,TRBV2,TRBJ1-6,TRBD1,few
TGTGCCAGCAGTTACTCGCAGCGGTACGAGCAGTACTTC,CASSYSQRYEQYF,13,TRBV6-5,TRBJ2-7,NA,NA
TGTGCCAGCAGGCGGGACGGCAACTACGAGCAGTACTTC,CASRRDGNYEQYF,13,TRBV27,TRBJ2-7,NA,NA
TGTGCCAGCAGCCGGGGGGGTAGCAATCAGCCCCAGCATTTT,CASSRGGSNQPQHF,14,TRBV2,TRBJ1-5,NA,NA
TGTGCCAGCAGTTACGGGGGCCCGGGCGAGCAGTACTTC,CASSYGGPGEQYF,13,TRBV6-6,TRBJ2-7,NA,NA
TGCGCCAGCAGCTTTAGACAGGGGAGGGAAAAACTGTTTTTT,CASSFRQGREKLFF,14,TRBV5-1,TRBJ1-4,TRBD1,NA
TGTGCCAGCAGCGGATCGGACGGGAGGAATGAAAAACTGTTTTTT,CASSGSDGRNEKLFF,15,TRBV9,TRBJ1-4,NA,once
TGTGCCAGCAGCCCCCGACAGATCTATGGCTACACCTTC,CASSPRQIYGYTF,13,TRBV7-2,TRBJ1-2,NA,NA
TGTGCCAGCAGTCAACGGGGGGCGAGCACAGATACGCAGTATTTT,CASSQRGASTDTQYF,15,TRBV6-5,TRBJ2-3,NA,NA
TGTGCCAGCATCGAGGGATCTGAAGAAGAGACCCAGTACTTC,CASIEGSEEETQYF,14,TRBV2,TRBJ2-5,NA,NA
TGTGCCAGCAGCGAAAGGACAGGGGTGTCTGGCTACACCTTC,CASSERTGVSGYTF,14,TRBV9,TRBJ1-2,TRBD1,once
TGTGCCAGCACCCCGACTAGCGGCCTGGCGGGTGAGCAGTTCTTC,CASTPTSGLAGEQFF,15,TRBV11-2,TRBJ2-1,TRBD2,NA
TGTGCCAGCCGTCGGGGGGACAGGGTGGAGACCCAGTACTTC,CASRRGDRVETQYF,14,TRBV2,TRBJ2-5,TRBD1,NA
TGTGCCAGCTCGGGCAGGGTGGGTTCACCCCTCCACTTT,CASSGRVGSPLHF,13,TRBV27,TRBJ1-6,NA,NA
TGTGCCAGCAGCCTCGGGGGAGGGCCGACGAACACCGGGGAGCTGTTTTTT,CASSLGGGPTNTGELFF,17,TRBV9,TRBJ2-2,TRBD2,NA